Below are 9 T cell receptor beta chains sequenced from a single sample in a study of radiotherapy plus CTLA-4 blockade in lung cancer. TCRdb's copy holds only in-frame clones and misses some; the assay was immunoSEQ multiplex PCR. The repertoire holds approximately 80,000 clones, with under 90% as singletons. This material consisted of peripheral blood, taken from a patient treated with radiotherapy plus ipilimumab. The receptors come from a human donor with non-small cell lung cancer who had stable disease on radiotherapy plus ipilimumab.

This clone was seen more than once but under ten times. The chain uses TRBV9 and TRBJ2-7; 10 bases line up with TRBD2. CDR1 and CDR2 from the germline V gene are SGDLS and YYNGEE. V was pared by 3 bases and J by 2 bases, with 2 bases of the junction left unmatched. CDR3 length: 14 amino acids. CDR3 sequence (DNA): TGTGCCAGCAGCGGGACTAGCGGCACCTACGAGCAGTACTTC. Translating gives CASSGTSGTYEQYF.

The sample holds a few counts of this clone. The CDR3 DNA reads TGCGCCAGCAGCTTTGGGACAGGCGAGCAGTACTTC. Translation: CASSFGTGEQYF. The V and J genes are TRBV5-1 and TRBJ2-7; 8 positions agree with TRBD1. Germline V CDR1 and CDR2: SGHRS, YFSETQ. The CDR3 totals 12 residues. J was trimmed by 6 bases and V by 2 bases; bases with no gene match: 1.

The chain carries TRBV13 and TRBJ2-3; D possibly corresponds to TRBD1 (6 bases). Germline CDR1 and CDR2: PRHDT and FYEKMQ (reference sequence). Trimming removed 5 bases at V and 3 bases at J, with 15 bases between. The CDR3 is made up of 15 amino acids. CDR3 nucleotide sequence: TGTGCCAGCAGCCTCAAGAGGACAGTGACAGATACGCAGTATTTT. Encoded protein: CASSLKRTVTDTQYF.

V gene TRBV11-3 combines with J gene TRBJ2-7; D tentatively fits TRBD1 or TRBD2 (6 bases each). The J call may be in error: the DNA end matches TRBJ2-5 better. CDR1 and CDR2 from the germline V gene are SGHNT and YENEEA. This CDR3 region has 17 residues. In DNA form, the CDR3 reads TGTGCCAGCAGCTCCACCCGGTCCGTCAGGGGAGGAGAGACCCAGTACTTC. It yields the protein CASSSTRSVRGGETQYF.

The chain links TRBV9 to TRBJ2-5, with 11 bases identical to TRBD2. Germline V CDR1 and CDR2: SGDLS, YYNGEE. The length of the CDR3 is 18 residues. Germline trimming cut 0 bases from V and 1 base from J; bases unmatched to any gene: 8. The CDR3 here is CASSVGLAGGRPQETQYF. The CDR3 DNA follows: TGTGCCAGCAGCGTAGGGTTAGCGGGGGGGCGGCCCCAAGAGACCCAGTACTTC.

This chain links TRBV27 with TRBJ2-3; no clear D. V lost 0 bases and J 6 bases, leaving 10 bases between the germline ends. Germline values: CDR1 MNHEY, CDR2 SMNVEV (reference sequence). CDR3 length: 14 residues. CDR3 DNA sequence: TGTGCCAGCAGTTTATCGGTGCCGACGGATACGCAGTATTTT. This translates into CASSLSVPTDTQYF.

In this sample, this clone turned up a few times. V is TRBV25-1 and J is TRBJ2-7; 7 bases align to TRBD1. V dropped 6 bases and J dropped 3; count of bases not matched to a gene: 8. Germline V gene lookup returns CDR1 MGHDK and CDR2 SYGVNS. This CDR3 comprises 14 residues. The CDR3: CASRPPGQNYEQYF. The CDR3 DNA is TGTGCCAGCAGACCCCCGGGACAGAACTACGAGCAGTACTTC.

J is TRBJ1-2 and V is TRBV28; D remains unclear. V was pared by 5 bases and J by 9 bases, with 10 bases between. The CDR3 is made up of 11 amino acids. The V gene's germline CDR1 is MDHEN and CDR2 SYDVKM. Here the CDR3 DNA reads TGTGCCAGCAGTACCACTCACCGCTACACCTTC. Its translation: CASSTTHRYTF.

The chain couples TRBV6-5 to TRBJ2-5; no firm D call. Deletions cut 2 bases from V and 5 bases from J, with 12 bases between. The germline gives CDR1 MNHEY, CDR2 SVGAGI. This CDR3 contains 14 residues. This CDR3 reads CASSYIYPTETQYF. The CDR3 DNA sequence: TGTGCCAGCAGTTACATCTACCCCACGGAGACCCAGTACTTC.